This T cell receptor beta chain originates from a study of OX40 agonist ivuxolimab in advanced cancers. Study at large: The study enrolled dose-escalation patients with hepatocellular carcinoma, melanoma, renal cell or head and neck cancer. The group had a mean age of about 60 years, ranged from roughly 23 to 90, and was 75% to 85% male. Broader study findings: Antigen specificity was not determined for the expanded peripheral T cells. Dose levels from 0.1 to 3.0 mg/kg saw CD4+ and CD8+ blood T cells expand clonally by week 6.

This CDR3 spans 14 amino acids. V shed 1 base and J shed 1 base, with 8 bases lying between them. Germline V gives CDR1 SGHTS, CDR2 YDEGEE. Comments on this clone: Antigen unknown.

Sequencing was performed with immunoSEQ multiplex PCR; in TCRdb, only in-frame clones are kept and a portion is missing. Among about 62,000 clones listed, about four fifths were seen once. The V and J genes are TRBV5-8 and TRBJ1-1; possible D gene TRBD1, 6 bases. The clonotype comes from an adult with an advanced solid tumor such as melanoma, head and neck, liver or kidney cancer. Material: CD4+ or CD8+ T cells sorted from blood, obtained in a trial of the OX40 agonist ivuxolimab. In DNA, the CDR3 is TGTGCCAGCAGCTTGAGCAGGGGGAACACTGAAGCTTTCTTT. This gives the protein CASSLSRGNTEAFF.